This entry lists 25 T cell receptor beta chains sequenced from one sample in a study of T cell responses to AZD1222 COVID-19 vaccine. Repertoires were generated with immunoSEQ multiplex PCR, while TCRdb's copy carries only in-frame clones and drops some. There are about 120,000 clones in the sample; 90% occur only once, and 6.9% lies in the top ten. The material sequenced was peripheral blood, taken on day 0 of AZD1222 vaccination. The receptors originated from an adult in good health.

The gene calls are TRBV19 and TRBJ2-7; TRBD1 matches 8 bases. The CDR3 length is 15 residues. Germline V gene data show CDR1 as LNHDA and CDR2 as SQIVND (reference sequence). V shed 3 bases, J shed 1 base, and the junction held 5 bases outside the gene matches. Here the CDR3 reads CASSIRTGSSYEQYF. CDR3 coding DNA: TGTGCCAGTAGTATTCGGACAGGGAGTTCCTACGAGCAGTACTTC.

The genes are TRBV9 and TRBJ2-7; D assignment may be TRBD1 or TRBD2 (5 bases each). This CDR3 has 14 residues. V shed 3 bases and J shed 4 bases, with 14 bases lying between them. Germline V gene data show CDR1 as SGDLS and CDR2 as YYNGEE. DNA for the CDR3: TGTGCCAGCAGCGCCACCGGGACGGCTTACGAGCAGTACTTC. Encoded protein: CASSATGTAYEQYF.

In this sample, this clone turned up once. This chain connects TRBV19 to TRBJ1-6; D is possibly TRBD1 (5 bases). The length of the CDR3 is 14 residues. V lost 10 bases and J lost 7, with 17 bases in between. The germline V gene has CDR1 LNHDA and CDR2 SQIVND (reference sequence). CDR3 region: CATRDGGWNSPLHF. CDR3 nucleotide sequence: TGTGCCACACGGGACGGTGGTTGGAATTCACCCCTCCACTTT.

The V gene is TRBV5-1, the J gene TRBJ2-2; no clear D. Germline assignment: CDR1 SGHRS and CDR2 YFSETQ. The CDR3 extends over 13 amino acids. With 0 bases removed from V and 9 bases from J, the gap between germline ends came to 9 bases. CDR3 bases: TGCGCCAGCAGCTTGGGGTCCCCCCGGGAGCTGTTTTTT. It encodes CASSLGSPRELFF.

The chain has TRBV28 and TRBJ2-7, with D tentatively TRBD1 or TRBD2 (6 bases each). The V end was cut by 6 bases, the J end by 3 bases, with 21 bases between. The germline V gene encodes CDR1 MDHEN and CDR2 SYDVKM. CDR3 size: 16 residues. Here the CDR3 reads CASSSPSSGGSYEQYF. The CDR3 nucleotides are TGTGCCAGCAGCTCACCTTCTTCCGGGGGCAGCTACGAGCAGTACTTC.

The chain uses TRBV7-6 and TRBJ1-4; 7 bases match TRBD1. Germline CDR1 and CDR2: SGHVS and FNYEAQ. The J segment lost 3 bases and the V segment lost 8 bases, leaving 9 bases of the junction unmatched. This CDR3 has 15 amino acids. The CDR3 here is CASSEGARANEKLFF. CDR3 DNA: TGTGCCAGCTCGGAGGGGGCGCGGGCTAATGAAAAACTGTTTTTT. The full variable domain, its missing parts supplied by reference TRBV7-6 and TRBJ1-4, is GAGVSQSPRYKVTKRGQDVALRCDPISGHVSLYWYRQALGQGPEFLTYFNYEAQQDKSGLPNDRFSAERPEGSISTLTIQRTEQRDSAMYRCASSEGARANEKLFFGSGTQLSVL.

The V call is TRBV28, the J call TRBJ1-2; no reliable D call. Germline CDR1 reads MDHEN; CDR2 reads SYDVKM. The CDR3 has 15 amino acids. V was trimmed by 5 bases and J by 5 bases, leaving 18 bases between them. CDR3 in DNA: TGTGCCAGCAGTCTTCCGGGCTCAACGAGGTATGGCTACACCTTC. Its translation: CASSLPGSTRYGYTF.

The chain carries TRBV6-2 or TRBV6-3 and TRBJ2-7; 11 nucleotides match TRBD1. There are 15 residues in the CDR3. Trimming at V came to 2 bases and at J to 6 bases, leaving 6 bases not matched to a gene. Germline lookup yields CDR1 MNHEY and CDR2 SVGEGT. The CDR3 here is CASSYMGQGVGEQYF. CDR3 sequence (DNA): TGTGCCAGCAGTTACATGGGACAGGGGGTCGGCGAGCAGTACTTC.

This rearrangement joins TRBV28 to TRBJ1-1; D call uncertain. CDR3 size: 11 residues. V was clipped by 3 bases and J by 8 bases, with 7 bases between them. Germline loops: CDR1 MDHEN, CDR2 SYDVKM. Here the CDR3 reads CASSLTREAFF. The DNA of the CDR3 is TGTGCCAGCAGTTTGACCAGGGAAGCTTTCTTT.

The V call is TRBV29-1, the J call TRBJ2-1; TRBD1 is a possible D gene (5 bases). This CDR3 comprises 13 residues. Germline assignment: CDR1 SQVTM and CDR2 ANQGSEA. Trimming pared 7 bases from V and 5 bases from J, leaving 15 bases between. CDR3 amino acids: CSAQAFFDNEQFF. For the CDR3, the DNA is TGCAGCGCACAGGCTTTCTTTGACAATGAGCAGTTCTTC.

The gene calls are TRBV4-3 and TRBJ2-1; 8 bases match TRBD2. Germline trimming cut 0 bases from V and 6 bases from J; bases unmatched to any gene: 4. Germline-derived CDR1 and CDR2 are LGHNA and YSLEER. The CDR3 is 15 residues long. The CDR3 DNA reads TGCGCCAGCAGCCAAGATGAGGGGACTAGCAATGAGCAGTTCTTC. Protein sequence: CASSQDEGTSNEQFF.

As for this clone: One end of the junction does not line up with germline, which may come from a read error. This chain connects TRBV20-1 to TRBJ1-5, with D hard to call. Germline loops: CDR1 DFQATT, CDR2 SNEGSKA (reference sequence). This CDR3 contains 9 residues. DNA of the CDR3: TGCAGTGCTAGGTCCCGGCGGGGATTT. It specifies CSARSRRGF.

The genes are TRBV10-3 and TRBJ2-2; D might be TRBD2 (5 bases). V dropped 6 bases and J dropped 5 bases, with 7 bases sitting between them. Germline lookup yields CDR1 ENHRY and CDR2 SYGVKD. The CDR3 runs to 12 residues. The CDR3 sequence is CAIRRETGELFF. In DNA, the CDR3 is TGTGCCATCAGGAGGGAAACCGGGGAGCTGTTTTTT.

The CDR3 DNA reads TGTGCCAGCAGTTACAACCCCCGACAGCCCTTCTCCTACGAGCAGTACTTC. It yields the protein CASSYNPRQPFSYEQYF. This chain uses TRBV6-2 or TRBV6-3 with TRBJ2-7; a weak D match, TRBD1 (5 bases). Germline lookup yields CDR1 MNHEY and CDR2 SVGEGT. V lost 2 bases and J lost 0, with 17 bases in between. The CDR3 sequence is 17 residues long.

The J gene is TRBJ1-6, the V gene TRBV14; tentatively, D is TRBD1 (6 bases). V was cut by 4 bases and J by 5 bases, with 12 bases left in between. Germline V gene lookup returns CDR1 SGHDN and CDR2 FVKESK. The CDR3 is 15 residues long. The CDR3 bases are TGTGCCAGCAGCCCAGGGGTTCGGGATAATTCACCCCTCCACTTT. The encoded protein is CASSPGVRDNSPLHF. The full variable domain, rest sourced from reference TRBV14 and TRBJ1-6, is EAGVTQFPSHSVIEKGQTVTLRCDPISGHDNLYWYRRVMGKEIKFLLHFVKESKQDESGMPNNRFLAERTGGTYSTLKVQPAELEDSGVYFCASSPGVRDNSPLHFGNGTRLTVT.

The chain links TRBV4-2 to TRBJ1-3, with a tentative D call TRBD1 (5 bases). This CDR3 region has 14 residues. Trimming left V 0 bases short and J 2 bases short, with 5 bases between. CDR1 and CDR2 (germline): LGHNA, YNFKEQ. The CDR3 sequence: CASSQDRAGNTIYF. The CDR3 bases are TGTGCCAGCAGCCAAGACAGGGCTGGAAACACCATATATTTT.

The count of this clone is one. This chain uses TRBV9 with TRBJ2-3; 7 bases agree with TRBD1. The CDR3 contains 17 residues. Trimming cost V 0 bases and J 4 bases; bases outside gene matches: 11. Germline loops: CDR1 SGDLS, CDR2 YYNGEE. CDR3 sequence (DNA): TGTGCCAGCAGCGTAGAAAAGGGCAGGGGGTTCCCAGATACGCAGTATTTT. Protein sequence: CASSVEKGRGFPDTQYF.

The chain employs TRBV24-1 and TRBJ1-5; a weak D match, TRBD1 (5 bases). The germline V and J ends were trimmed by 4 bases and 11 bases, with 14 bases remaining between them. Germline V lookup: CDR1 KGHDR, CDR2 SFDVKD. CDR3 length: 13 residues. Here the CDR3 reads CATSEGRWGTQHF. DNA of the CDR3: TGTGCCACCAGTGAGGGGCGGTGGGGCACCCAGCATTTT.

The rearrangement uses TRBV9 and TRBJ2-5; D is perhaps TRBD2 (5 bases). With 1 base removed from V and 0 bases from J, the gap between germline ends came to 16 bases. The germline gives CDR1 SGDLS, CDR2 YYNGEE. This CDR3 contains 17 residues. This CDR3 is CASSVREKRRYQETQYF. Here the CDR3 DNA reads TGTGCCAGCAGCGTAAGAGAAAAGCGGAGGTACCAAGAGACCCAGTACTTC.

The gene calls are TRBV18 and TRBJ1-1; possibly TRBD1 for D (5 bases). With 4 bases removed from V and 1 base from J, the gap between germline ends came to 16 bases. Germline values: CDR1 KGHSH, CDR2 LQKENI. The CDR3 runs 16 residues. The CDR3 nucleotides are TGTGCCAGCTCACGATCTTTGGTCAGGGCGAACACTGAAGCTTTCTTT. This sequence encodes CASSRSLVRANTEAFF.

The chain combines TRBV25-1 with TRBJ2-2; D gene uncertain. The CDR3 extends over 14 amino acids. V was trimmed by 1 base and J by 3 bases, leaving 6 bases between them. The germline V gene encodes CDR1 MGHDK and CDR2 SYGVNS. The DNA of the CDR3 is TGTGCCAGCAGTGAATCCCGGGACACCGGGGAGCTGTTTTTT. It specifies CASSESRDTGELFF.

The chain is built from TRBV28 and TRBJ1-2; D is undetermined. V was pared by 6 bases and J by 3 bases, with 14 bases between. Germline lookup yields CDR1 MDHEN and CDR2 SYDVKM. There are 14 residues in the CDR3. CDR3 protein: CASRDGPLDYGYTF. The CDR3 DNA reads TGTGCCAGCAGGGACGGGCCGTTGGACTATGGCTACACCTTC.

The chain carries TRBV30 and TRBJ1-5; D is perhaps TRBD1 (5 bases). The CDR3 covers 14 residues. V lost 1 base and J 4 bases, leaving 11 bases between the germline ends. Germline CDR1 reads GTSNPN; CDR2 reads SVGIG (reference sequence). CDR3 nucleotides: TGTGCCTGGAGTGCCGGGACCGTGAATCAGCCCCAGCATTTT. Its translation is CAWSAGTVNQPQHF.

The J gene is TRBJ2-3, the V gene TRBV7-3; weak D call: TRBD1 (5 bases). CDR3 length: 15 residues. V was clipped by 0 bases and J by 1 base, with 8 bases between them. Germline-derived CDR1 and CDR2 are SGHTA and FQGTGA. This CDR3 is CASSLTGQGTDTQYF. The DNA for the CDR3 is TGTGCCAGCAGCTTAACGGGGCAAGGCACAGATACGCAGTATTTT. Full variable domain (outside the CDR3, taken from reference TRBV7-3 and TRBJ2-3): GAGVSQTPSNKVTEKGKYVELRCDPISGHTALYWYRQSLGQGPEFLIYFQGTGAADDSGLPNDRFFAVRPEGSVSTLKIQRTERGDSAVYLCASSLTGQGTDTQYFGPGTRLTVL.

The J gene is TRBJ1-6, the V gene TRBV6-5; D gene ambiguous. From germline, CDR1 is MNHEY and CDR2 SVGAGI. Trimming took 0 bases from V and 9 from J, leaving 9 bases between them. The CDR3 loop spans 14 amino acids. CDR3 DNA: TGTGCCAGCAGTTACTCCCGGGGTTCTTCACCCCTCCACTTT. This codes for CASSYSRGSSPLHF.